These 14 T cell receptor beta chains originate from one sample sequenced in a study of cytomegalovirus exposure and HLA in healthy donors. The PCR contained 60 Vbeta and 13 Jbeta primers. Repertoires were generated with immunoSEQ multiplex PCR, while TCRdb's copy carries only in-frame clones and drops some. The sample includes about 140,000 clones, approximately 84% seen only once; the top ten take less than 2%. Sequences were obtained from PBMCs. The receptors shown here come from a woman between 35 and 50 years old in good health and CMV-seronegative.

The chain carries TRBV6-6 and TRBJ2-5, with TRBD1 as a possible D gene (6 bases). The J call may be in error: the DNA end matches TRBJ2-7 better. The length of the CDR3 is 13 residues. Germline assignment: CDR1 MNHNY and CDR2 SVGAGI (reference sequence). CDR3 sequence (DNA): TGTGCCAGCAGTGATACAGGGACCTACGAGCAGTACTTC. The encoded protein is CASSDTGTYEQYF.

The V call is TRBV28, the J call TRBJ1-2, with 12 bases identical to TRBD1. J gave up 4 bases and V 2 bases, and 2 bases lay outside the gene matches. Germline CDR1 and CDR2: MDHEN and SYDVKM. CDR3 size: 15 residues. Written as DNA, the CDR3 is TGTGCCAGCAGTTTAGTGGGACAGGGGGCCTATGGCTACACCTTC. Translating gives CASSLVGQGAYGYTF.

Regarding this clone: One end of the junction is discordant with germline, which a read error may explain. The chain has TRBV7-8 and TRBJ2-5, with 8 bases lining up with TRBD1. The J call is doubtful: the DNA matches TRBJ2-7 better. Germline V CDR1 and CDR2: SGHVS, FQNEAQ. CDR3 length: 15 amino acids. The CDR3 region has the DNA TGTGCCAGCAGCTTCTGGACAGGGAGCTCCTCCGAGCAGTACTTC. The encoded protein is CASSFWTGSSSEQYF.

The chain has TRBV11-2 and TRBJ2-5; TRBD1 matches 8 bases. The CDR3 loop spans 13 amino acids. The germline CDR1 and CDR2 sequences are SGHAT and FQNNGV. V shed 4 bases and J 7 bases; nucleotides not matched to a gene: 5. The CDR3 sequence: CASSSDRDGTQYF. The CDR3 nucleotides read TGTGCCAGCAGCTCGGACAGGGACGGGACCCAGTACTTC.

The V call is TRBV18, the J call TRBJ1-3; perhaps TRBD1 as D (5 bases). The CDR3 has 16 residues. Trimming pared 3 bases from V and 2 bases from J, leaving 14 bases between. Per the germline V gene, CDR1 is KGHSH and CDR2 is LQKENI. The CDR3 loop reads CASSPQQSRAGNTIYF. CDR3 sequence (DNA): TGTGCCAGCTCACCGCAGCAATCCAGGGCTGGAAACACCATATATTTT.

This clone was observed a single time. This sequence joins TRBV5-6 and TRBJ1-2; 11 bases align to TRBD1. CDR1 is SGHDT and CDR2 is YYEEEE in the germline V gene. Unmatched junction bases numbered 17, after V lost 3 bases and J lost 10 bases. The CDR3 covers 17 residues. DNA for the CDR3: TGTGCCAGCAGCTCGGGGGGGACAGGGGGGTTCTTGGATGACTACACCTTC. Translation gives CASSSGGTGGFLDDYTF.

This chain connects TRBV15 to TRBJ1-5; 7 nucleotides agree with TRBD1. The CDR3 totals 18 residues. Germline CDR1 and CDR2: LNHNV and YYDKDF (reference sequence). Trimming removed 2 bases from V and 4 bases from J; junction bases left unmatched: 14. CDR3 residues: CATSRPRTGNNRNQPQHF. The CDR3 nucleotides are TGTGCCACCAGCAGACCTAGGACAGGAAATAACAGGAATCAGCCCCAGCATTTT. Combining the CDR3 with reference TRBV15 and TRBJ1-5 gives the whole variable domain DAMVIQNPRYQVTQFGKPVTLSCSQTLNHNVMYWYQQKSSQAPKLLFHYYDKDFNNEADTPDNFQSRRPNTSFCFLDIRSPGLGDTAMYLCATSRPRTGNNRNQPQHFGDGTRLSIL.

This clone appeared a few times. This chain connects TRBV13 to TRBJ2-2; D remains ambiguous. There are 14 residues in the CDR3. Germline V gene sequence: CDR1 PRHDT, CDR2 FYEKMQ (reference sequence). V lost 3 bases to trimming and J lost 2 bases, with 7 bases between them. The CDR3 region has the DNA TGTGCCAGCAGCTTCGGTCTTAACACCGGGGAGCTGTTTTTT. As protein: CASSFGLNTGELFF.

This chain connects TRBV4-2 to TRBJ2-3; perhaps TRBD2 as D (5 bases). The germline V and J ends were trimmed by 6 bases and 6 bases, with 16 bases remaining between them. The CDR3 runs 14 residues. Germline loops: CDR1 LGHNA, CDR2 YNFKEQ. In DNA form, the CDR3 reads TGTGCCAGCAGTGGGTTTCCGGGGAGCGATACGCAGTATTTT. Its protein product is CASSGFPGSDTQYF.

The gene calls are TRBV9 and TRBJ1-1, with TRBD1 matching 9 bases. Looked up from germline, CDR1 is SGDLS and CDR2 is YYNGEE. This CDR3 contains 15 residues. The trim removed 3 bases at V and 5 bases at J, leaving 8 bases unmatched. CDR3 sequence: CASSAQGARRTEAFF. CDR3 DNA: TGTGCCAGCAGCGCACAGGGGGCGAGGAGGACTGAAGCTTTCTTT.

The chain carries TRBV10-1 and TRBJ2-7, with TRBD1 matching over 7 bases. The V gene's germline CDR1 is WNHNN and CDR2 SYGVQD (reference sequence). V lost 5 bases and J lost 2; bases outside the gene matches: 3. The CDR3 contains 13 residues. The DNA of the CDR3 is TGCGCCAGCAGTACAGGGGCGGCCTACGAGCAGTACTTC. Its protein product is CASSTGAAYEQYF.

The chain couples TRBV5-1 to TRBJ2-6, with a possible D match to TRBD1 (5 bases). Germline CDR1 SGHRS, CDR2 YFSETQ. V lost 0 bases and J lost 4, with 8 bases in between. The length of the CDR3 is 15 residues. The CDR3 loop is CASSLEGVGANVLTF. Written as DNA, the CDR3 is TGCGCCAGCAGCTTGGAAGGGGTCGGGGCCAACGTCCTGACTTTC.

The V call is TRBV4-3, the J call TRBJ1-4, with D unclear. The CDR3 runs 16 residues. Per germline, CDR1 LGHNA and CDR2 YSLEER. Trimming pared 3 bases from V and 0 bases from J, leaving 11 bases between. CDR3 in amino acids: CASSHKPRATNEKLFF. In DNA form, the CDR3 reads TGCGCCAGCAGCCATAAACCCCGGGCAACTAATGAAAAACTGTTTTTT.

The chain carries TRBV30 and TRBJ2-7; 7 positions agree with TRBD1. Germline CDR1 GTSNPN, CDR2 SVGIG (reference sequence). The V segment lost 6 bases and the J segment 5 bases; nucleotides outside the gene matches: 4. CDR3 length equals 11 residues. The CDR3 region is CACLTGDEQYF. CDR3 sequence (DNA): TGTGCCTGCCTTACAGGGGACGAGCAGTACTTC.